This is a list of T cell receptor beta chains from one sample in a study of CD8+CD57+ T cells in acquired aplastic anemia. Each CDR3 protein gets one entry after TCRdb re-called the reads with MiXCR. This sample has about 200,000 distinct CDR3 sequences, with 55% to 65% found just once. Input material: sorted CD4+, CD8+, or CD8+CD57+ T cells (not recorded which) from PBMCs. The receptors here all came from a human donor with aplastic anemia. The CDR3 runs from the conserved cysteine through the conserved F or W. The D gene is left open where the match is weak. Only some rows state a clone size, as once, few, many or a class for expanded clones.

abundance	v_gene	j_gene	d_gene	CDR3aa	CDR3nt
few	TRBV15	TRBJ2-7	.	CASARDTSYEQYF	TGTGCCAGCGCTCGGGACACCTCCTACGAGCAGTACTTC
.	TRBV10-1	TRBJ1-6	.	CASGTRDTGCVHF	TGCGCCAGCGGTACCCGGGACACTGGGTGTGTCCACTTT
.	TRBV10-3	TRBJ2-2	.	CAITPGPGELFF	TGTGCCATCACACCTGGGCCCGGGGAGCTGTTTTTT
.	TRBV20-1	TRBJ2-7	.	CSATGWSYEQYF	TGCAGTGCCACAGGGTGGTCCTACGAGCAGTACTTC
.	TRBV5-1	TRBJ1-2	TRBD1	CASSLAPPGQGAYGYTF	TGCGCCAGCAGCTTGGCCCCACCGGGACAGGGGGCCTATGGCTACACCTTC
few	TRBV5-1	TRBJ1-1	TRBD1	CASSSGTGTNTEAFF	TGCGCCAGCAGCTCGGGGACAGGCACGAACACTGAAGCTTTCTTT
.	TRBV12-3/TRBV12-4	TRBJ2-1	.	CASSQVSLYNEQFF	TGTGCCAGCTCCCAAGTTAGCCTCTACAATGAGCAGTTCTTC
.	TRBV5-1	TRBJ2-7	.	CASSSRPDYEQYF	TGCGCCAGCAGCTCCCGACCGGACTACGAGCAGTACTTC
.	TRBV2	TRBJ1-1	TRBD1	CASSQGAGNTEAFF	TGTGCCAGCAGTCAGGGGGCGGGTAACACTGAAGCTTTCTTT
.	TRBV6-6	TRBJ2-5	.	CASIKTQYF	TGTGCCAGCATTAAGACCCAGTACTTC
.	TRBV2	TRBJ1-6	.	CASRLRSADNSPLHF	TGTGCCAGCAGGCTTCGGAGCGCAGATAATTCACCCCTCCACTTT
.	TRBV7-3	TRBJ1-2	TRBD1	CASSSGQGRTF	TGTGCCAGCAGCTCGGGACAGGGGCGAACCTTC
.	TRBV19	TRBJ2-7	TRBD1	CASSPRTGGKDEQYF	TGTGCCAGTAGTCCTCGAACAGGGGGCAAGGACGAGCAGTACTTC
.	TRBV20-1	TRBJ2-3	.	CSAQGRDTQYF	TGCAGTGCTCAGGGGAGGGATACGCAGTATTTT
many	TRBV6-5	TRBJ2-2	.	CASTGRHNTGELFF	TGTGCCAGCACAGGCAGGCATAACACCGGGGAGCTGTTTTTT
.	TRBV7-7	TRBJ2-2	TRBD2	CASSLTGGGANTGELFF	TGTGCTAGCAGCCTCACCGGGGGAGGGGCGAACACCGGGGAGCTGTTTTTT
.	TRBV20-1	TRBJ1-2	.	CSAVGGDNYGYTF	TGCAGTGCTGTAGGCGGAGATAACTATGGCTACACCTTC
once	TRBV20-1	TRBJ1-1	.	CSVAPGSTEAFF	TGCAGTGTCGCCCCAGGGAGCACTGAAGCTTTCTTT
.	TRBV7-3	TRBJ2-5	TRBD2	CASSRTSGGKETQYF	TGTGCCAGCAGCCGGACTAGCGGGGGTAAAGAGACCCAGTACTTC
.	TRBV29-1	TRBJ2-3	.	CSVEATDTQYF	TGCAGCGTTGAGGCGACAGATACGCAGTATTTT
many	TRBV6-5	TRBJ1-1	TRBD1	CASTMTGMTEAFF	TGTGCCAGCACTATGACAGGGATGACTGAAGCTTTCTTT
.	TRBV19	TRBJ2-3	TRBD2	CASSEPRGLADTDTQYF	TGTGCCAGTAGTGAGCCCCGCGGACTAGCGGATACAGATACGCAGTATTTT
.	TRBV4-3	TRBJ1-4	TRBD1	CASSQDGQGSEKLFF	TGCGCCAGCAGCCAAGATGGACAGGGGAGCGAAAAACTGTTTTTT
few	TRBV19	TRBJ2-7	.	CASSIEAGRFYEQYF	TGTGCCAGTAGTATAGAGGCAGGTAGGTTCTACGAGCAGTACTTC
.	TRBV19	TRBJ1-5	.	CASSIQGGNQPQHF	TGTGCCAGTAGTATACAAGGGGGGAATCAGCCCCAGCATTTT
once	TRBV7-9	TRBJ2-5	TRBD1	CASSLGDRVQETQYF	TGTGCCAGCAGCTTAGGGGACAGGGTACAAGAGACCCAGTACTTC
.	TRBV7-6	TRBJ2-3	TRBD1	CASSLDTQGNTQYF	TGTGCCAGCAGCCTAGACACACAGGGGAATACGCAGTATTTT
.	TRBV5-5	TRBJ2-7	TRBD1	CASSSPGTGQLEQYF	TGTGCCAGCAGCTCCCCCGGGACAGGGCAACTGGAGCAGTACTTC
once	TRBV6-6	TRBJ1-6	.	CASTSGRNSPLHF	TGTGCCAGCACCTCAGGGAGAAATTCACCCCTCCACTTT
.	TRBV29-1	TRBJ1-1	.	CSVEVPILGRNTEAFF	TGCAGCGTTGAAGTTCCTATTCTGGGGAGGAACACTGAAGCTTTCTTT
.	TRBV10-3	TRBJ1-1	TRBD1	CALSDPGQGGNTEAFF	TGTGCCCTCAGTGATCCGGGACAGGGAGGAAACACTGAAGCTTTCTTT
.	TRBV20-1	TRBJ2-7	TRBD1	CTARGTGFVGTDYEQYF	TGCACCGCAAGAGGGACAGGGTTTGTTGGGACTGACTACGAGCAGTACTTC
.	TRBV15	TRBJ2-7	.	CATSRDSAGSYEQYF	TGTGCCACCAGCAGAGATTCGGCCGGATCCTACGAGCAGTACTTC
few	TRBV24-1	TRBJ2-7	.	CATSVSSSEQYF	TGTGCCACCAGTGTTAGCTCGAGCGAGCAGTACTTC
.	TRBV7-3	TRBJ2-1	.	CASSSPAVDEQFF	TGTGCCAGCAGCTCACCGGCGGTCGATGAGCAGTTCTTC
.	TRBV19	TRBJ2-1	TRBD2	CASSIDLSSGIYNEQFF	TGTGCCAGTAGTATAGATTTATCCAGCGGGATCTACAATGAGCAGTTCTTC
.	TRBV12-3/TRBV12-4	TRBJ2-3	.	CASSLANRSPQYF	TGTGCCAGCAGTTTAGCAAACAGGTCTCCGCAGTATTTT
.	TRBV2	TRBJ2-5	.	CASSDGGAETQYF	TGTGCCAGCAGTGATGGGGGGGCTGAGACCCAGTACTTC
.	TRBV29-1	TRBJ1-1	.	CSVGRANTEAFF	TGCAGCGTTGGACGGGCGAACACTGAAGCTTTCTTT
.	TRBV24-1	TRBJ2-7	.	CATSDLVGSRYEQYF	TGTGCCACCAGTGATTTGGTCGGGAGTAGGTACGAGCAGTACTTC
.	TRBV7-9	TRBJ2-3	.	CASGVARPSTDTQYF	TGTGCCAGCGGGGTGGCCCGACCTAGCACAGATACGCAGTATTTT
once	TRBV9	TRBJ1-1	.	CASSAGAGENTEAFF	TGTGCCAGCAGCGCAGGTGCAGGGGAGAACACTGAAGCTTTCTTT
.	TRBV19	TRBJ2-7	TRBD1	CARRGQGIFYEQYF	TGTGCCCGACGGGGACAGGGGATTTTCTACGAGCAGTACTTC
.	TRBV19	TRBJ1-6	.	CASSTDSYPRSPLHF	TGTGCCAGTAGTACCGACAGCTACCCACGGTCACCCCTCCACTTT
.	TRBV20-1	TRBJ2-5	.	CSAQSTQETQYF	TGCAGTGCGCAGTCTACACAAGAGACCCAGTACTTC
.	TRBV7-8	TRBJ1-1	.	CASSQWGNANTEAFF	TGTGCCAGCAGCCAATGGGGTAACGCGAACACTGAAGCTTTCTTT
.	TRBV7-6	TRBJ2-5	.	CASSKGTAQETQYF	TGTGCCAGCAGCAAGGGTACGGCCCAAGAGACCCAGTACTTC